The entry below describes one T cell receptor (beta chain). Its antigen is as yet unknown. Germline CDR1 and CDR2: SGHRS and YFSETQ. Unmatched junction bases numbered 9, after V lost 0 bases and J lost 4 bases. The CDR3 totals 17 residues. Graves' hyperthyroidism showing no ophthalmopathy progression within 18 months was considered stable. Exclusion criteria comprised uncontrolled infection, other autoimmune disease, pregnancy or lactation. The sample originates from a study of T cells in Graves' hyperthyroidism and ophthalmopathy. Study-wide findings and caveats: Blood also carried most thyroid clonotypes expanded above 0.001.

It was RNA transcripts that yielded the amplified TCR beta CDR3 regions. First-round RT-PCR of the TCR CDR3 relied on the HTBI primer set. TCRdb reprocessed the multiplex PCR reads with MiXCR, giving one entry per CDR3 protein. The profile shows a few hundred thousand distinct CDR3 sequences, approximately 44% of them singletons. V usage is TRBV5-1 and J usage is TRBJ1-4; TRBD1 agrees at 7 bases. The TCR was taken from a young woman with Graves' hyperthyroidism. Source material: peripheral blood or thyroid tissue (not recorded which). CDR3 loop: CASSLARGPSINEKLFF. CDR3 coding DNA: TGCGCCAGCAGCTTGGCTAGGGGGCCGTCGATTAATGAAAAACTGTTTTTT.